Only a few counts were recorded for the clone carrying this TCR beta chain. Antigen unknown. The data derive from a study of response to subunit inactivated influenza vaccine. Study-level results: It was the authors' suggestion that each seasonal influenza vaccination recruits few new T cells.

A single record per CDR3 protein comes from TCRdb applying MiXCR to the RT-PCR reads. The sample yields about 780,000 distinct CDR3 sequences, around 20% seen once. Material: PBMCs from blood, obtained 5 days after vaccination. This TCR came from a man aged 45-65 years who received an inactivated influenza vaccine.

DNA of the CDR3: TGCAGTGCTAGAGTCAGACCGAATGAAAAACTGTTTTTT. This sequence encodes CSARVRPNEKLFF. The V gene is TRBV20-1, the J gene TRBJ1-4; D is uncertain. Germline V gene sequence: CDR1 DFQATT, CDR2 SNEGSKA (reference sequence). V was pared by 1 base and J by 5 bases, with 8 bases between. The CDR3 consists of 13 residues.